These 27 T cell receptor beta chains were all obtained from the same sample, sequenced in a study of CD8 T cells in ankylosing spondylitis (TCRdb year 2017). General conclusions and limits of the study: Blood from ankylosing spondylitis patients appeared to be characterized by a TCR beta motif composed of under 10 highly homologous amino acid variants.

Their antigen targets remain unknown. To prepare the library, 5' RACE was applied. Sequenced using an Illumina HiSeq 2500. TCRdb redid the processing of the public reads, applying fastp at Q25 and MiXCR, and retained in-frame beta chains. Here each entry gathers all rows of one CDR3 protein and keeps the most common genes and DNA. Counted in this sample were 750,000 to 850,000 distinct CDR3 sequences; approximately 10% of them appeared once. The ten largest clones add up to roughly 0.51% of the sample. Sequenced input: blood, either unsorted or a sorted T cell fraction (not recorded which). The origin of the receptors is a male donor with ankylosing spondylitis.

About this clonotype itself: A much larger clone differs by one base, so this may be a read error. The chain links TRBV29-1 to TRBJ2-5, with D uncertain. Germline V CDR1 and CDR2: SQVTM, ANQGSEA. The CDR3 runs 13 residues. V lost 5 bases to trimming and J lost 2 bases, with 12 bases between them. The DNA of the CDR3 is TGCAGCGTTAGACGGTCCCGGCAAGAGACCCAGTACTTC. This translates into CSVRRSRQETQYF.

The genes are TRBV18 and TRBJ1-1, with D possibly matching TRBD1 (6 bases). The germline V gene encodes CDR1 KGHSH and CDR2 LQKENI. Trimming removed 5 bases at V and 1 base at J, with 11 bases between. The CDR3 is 14 residues long. In nucleotides, the CDR3 is TGTGCCAGCTCAACCCAGACAGGGAACACTGAAGCTTTCTTT. Its translation: CASSTQTGNTEAFF.

J is TRBJ2-7 and V is TRBV7-2; 11 bases match TRBD1. CDR3 length: 14 residues. V trimming: 3 bases; J trimming: 6 bases; junction bases outside the gene matches: 4. Germline CDR1 SGHTA, CDR2 FQGNSA. The CDR3 bases are TGTGCCAGCAGCTTCTCCGGGACAGGGGGCGAGCAGTACTTC. Translated, it gives CASSFSGTGGEQYF.

This clonotype was recorded a few times. The chain is built from TRBV15 and TRBJ1-2; D gene unclear. CDR3 length: 16 residues. The V end was cut by 0 bases, the J end by 0 bases, with 11 bases between. Germline lookup yields CDR1 LNHNV and CDR2 YYDKDF (reference sequence). Written as DNA, the CDR3 is TGTGCCACCAGCAGAGATCCGGGGATAGCTAACTATGGCTACACCTTC. It is translated as CATSRDPGIANYGYTF.

The chain carries TRBV4-3 and TRBJ2-7; TRBD1 matches at 10 bases. CDR1 is LGHNA, CDR2 YSLEER, per germline. The J segment lost 4 bases and the V segment lost 0 bases, leaving 6 bases of the junction unmatched. The CDR3 runs 16 residues. The CDR3 sequence is CASSQDSWDRGYEQYF. CDR3 nucleotides: TGCGCCAGCAGCCAAGATTCTTGGGACAGGGGTTACGAGCAGTACTTC.

This clonotype appeared a few times. This chain links TRBV6-5 with TRBJ1-1; TRBD1 aligns across 7 bases. Germline V lookup: CDR1 MNHEY, CDR2 SVGAGI. Unmatched junction bases numbered 11, after V lost 3 bases and J lost 4 bases. There are 16 residues in the CDR3. CDR3 bases: TGTGCCAGCAGTTATTATTCAGGGGGATCCGGCACTGAAGCTTTCTTT. This codes for CASSYYSGGSGTEAFF.

This clonotype was detected many times. This rearrangement joins TRBV10-3 to TRBJ2-1; D perhaps matches TRBD2 (5 bases). V lost 4 bases, J lost 6 bases, and 10 bases lay in between. Germline CDR1 is ENHRY and CDR2 is SYGVKD. The CDR3 runs to 13 residues. The DNA of the CDR3 is TGTGCCATCAGTGGGACTCGAGGCAATGAGCAGTTCTTC. Protein: CAISGTRGNEQFF.

This clonotype occurred a few times. The chain employs TRBV7-2 and TRBJ1-2, with D possibly TRBD1 on 6 matching bases. Trimming took off 5 bases at V and 3 bases at J, with 13 bases between the two ends. Germline loops: CDR1 SGHTA, CDR2 FQGNSA. This CDR3 spans 14 amino acids. This CDR3 reads CASSPGTKYYGYTF. In DNA form, the CDR3 reads TGTGCCAGCAGCCCAGGGACAAAATACTATGGCTACACCTTC.

The chain has TRBV20-1 and TRBJ2-1; TRBD2 is a possible D gene (6 bases). The CDR3 loop spans 13 amino acids. V shed 5 bases and J shed 4 bases, with 12 bases lying between them. Germline CDR1 DFQATT, CDR2 SNEGSKA (reference sequence). The CDR3 DNA sequence: TGCAGTGCTCTCCGGGACTCTTACAATGAGCAGTTCTTC. Translation: CSALRDSYNEQFF.

A few counts support this clonotype. This chain joins TRBV28 and TRBJ2-1; D tentatively fits TRBD1 or TRBD2 (5 bases each). This CDR3 region has 16 residues. Between the trimmed V and J ends, which lost 5 bases and 6 bases, there was a span of 20 bases. Germline V CDR1 and CDR2: MDHEN, SYDVKM. CDR3 in DNA: TGTGCCAGCAGTGGCTTCGGGGCCGTTCTTGTCAATGAGCAGTTCTTC. Its translation: CASSGFGAVLVNEQFF.

The chain employs TRBV7-8 and TRBJ1-5, with TRBD1 identical over 8 bases. Losses at the gene ends were 3 bases for V and 1 base for J; bases not matched to a gene: 8. There are 17 residues in the CDR3. The germline V gene encodes CDR1 SGHVS and CDR2 FQNEAQ. CDR3 nucleotide sequence: TGTGCCAGCAGCTTCTCAGGGGGCGCAAGGAGCAATCAGCCCCAGCATTTT. Amino acids: CASSFSGGARSNQPQHF.

This clonotype appeared a few times. V and J are TRBV4-3 and TRBJ1-4; TRBD1 agrees at 8 bases. In germline, CDR1 is LGHNA, CDR2 YSLEER. The CDR3 consists of 16 residues. The V segment lost 4 bases and the J segment 3 bases; nucleotides outside the gene matches: 7. The CDR3 spells CASSPQTGVPNEKLFF. The DNA for the CDR3 is TGCGCCAGCAGCCCTCAGACAGGGGTCCCTAATGAAAAACTGTTTTTT.

This clonotype was recorded at least ten times. The V call is TRBV20-1, the J call TRBJ1-1; possible D gene TRBD1, 6 bases. Per the germline V gene, CDR1 is DFQATT and CDR2 is SNEGSKA (reference sequence). CDR3 length: 14 amino acids. V was cut by 2 bases and J by 1 base, with 11 bases left in between. The CDR3, as DNA: TGCAGTGCTAGAATCAGGGGCGGGAACACTGAAGCTTTCTTT. It codes for CSARIRGGNTEAFF.

The V call is TRBV7-9, the J call TRBJ2-3, with D perhaps TRBD2 (5 bases). Looked up from germline, CDR1 is SEHNR and CDR2 is FQNEAQ (reference sequence). The CDR3 is 15 residues long. The germline V and J ends were trimmed by 5 bases and 5 bases, with 17 bases remaining between them. The CDR3 reads CASSAREGRGDTQYF. Written as DNA, the CDR3 is TGTGCCAGCAGCGCGAGAGAGGGCCGGGGAGATACGCAGTATTTT. Looking up the rest from reference TRBV7-9 and TRBJ2-3 gives the full variable domain: DTGVSQNPRHKITKRGQNVTFRCDPISEHNRLYWYRQTLGQGPEFLTYFQNEAQLEKSRLLSDRFSAERPKGSFSTLEIQRTEQGDSAMYLCASSAREGRGDTQYFGPGTRLTVL.

This clonotype is a singleton in its sample. Its ends do not fully match the called genes, so a read error is possible. CDR3 protein: CASSQGLASRGLLF. CDR3 in DNA: TGCGCCAGCAGCCAAGGGCTAGCTAGCAGGGGATTGCTCTTC. The chain employs TRBV4-1 and TRBJ2-1, with D perhaps matching TRBD1 (6 bases). The germline gives CDR1 MGHRA, CDR2 YSYEKL. This CDR3 is 14 amino acids long.

This clonotype has a handful of counts. This chain joins TRBV30 and TRBJ1-5; 9 bases agree with TRBD1. Germline V lookup: CDR1 GTSNPN, CDR2 SVGIG (reference sequence). The CDR3 loop spans 13 amino acids. The trim removed 4 bases at V and 9 bases at J, leaving 7 bases unmatched. The CDR3 bases are TGTGCCTGGAACGGCAGGGGACAGGGGCCCCAGCATTTT. It translates to CAWNGRGQGPQHF.

The chain links TRBV24-1 to TRBJ2-5, with unresolved D. With 5 bases removed from V and 0 bases from J, the gap between germline ends came to 21 bases. Per germline, CDR1 KGHDR and CDR2 SFDVKD. CDR3 size: 18 residues. Here the CDR3 reads CATSGIPFLRRYQETQYF. The CDR3, as DNA: TGTGCCACCAGTGGAATCCCCTTTCTGCGCAGGTACCAAGAGACCCAGTACTTC.

V and J are TRBV19 and TRBJ2-2, with D perhaps TRBD1 or TRBD2 (6 bases each). V dropped 7 bases and J dropped 4 bases, with 19 bases sitting between them. Germline lookup yields CDR1 LNHDA and CDR2 SQIVND (reference sequence). The CDR3 has 16 amino acids. Written as DNA, the CDR3 is TGTGCCAGTACCGGGATCGGGGGCCGAGTCACCGGGGAGCTGTTTTTT. It yields the protein CASTGIGGRVTGELFF.

V usage is TRBV28 and J usage is TRBJ2-6, with D possibly TRBD2 on 6 matching bases. In germline, CDR1 is MDHEN, CDR2 SYDVKM. This CDR3 contains 14 residues. Deletions cut 11 bases from V and 1 base from J, with 12 bases between. The CDR3 loop is CAAGRFSGANVLTF. The CDR3 DNA sequence: TGTGCCGCGGGACGGTTTTCTGGGGCCAACGTCCTGACTTTC.

This clonotype showed up just a few times. The J gene is TRBJ2-1, the V gene TRBV7-3; a weak D match, TRBD2 (6 bases). The ends were cut back, 4 bases at V and 10 bases at J, with 14 bases in the middle. The CDR3 spans 13 residues. In germline, CDR1 is SGHTA, CDR2 FQGTGA. The CDR3 DNA reads TGTGCCAGCAGCTCAGACCCAGCGGGCGAGCAGTTCTTC. Translating gives CASSSDPAGEQFF.

This clonotype occurred many times. The rearrangement joins TRBV4-2 to TRBJ2-1; D ambiguous. Germline-derived CDR1 and CDR2 are LGHNA and YNFKEQ. The CDR3 is 15 amino acids. Trimming cost V 0 bases and J 6 bases, with 12 bases left between them. DNA for the CDR3: TGTGCCAGCAGCCAAGATTGGCTTTTCCCCAATGAGCAGTTCTTC. Translated: CASSQDWLFPNEQFF.

The chain combines TRBV6-2 or TRBV6-3 with TRBJ2-7; 11 nucleotides agree with TRBD2. The CDR3 sequence is 15 residues long. Germline-derived CDR1 and CDR2 are MNHEY and SVGEGT. V lost 6 bases, J lost 0 bases, and 4 bases stayed unmatched. In nucleotides, the CDR3 is TGTGCCAGCAGCCGACTAGCGGGATTCTCCTACGAGCAGTACTTC. This codes for CASSRLAGFSYEQYF.

The chain recombines TRBV20-1 with TRBJ2-3, with D unclear. The CDR3 consists of 11 residues. Germline V gene data show CDR1 as DFQATT and CDR2 as SNEGSKA (reference sequence). V shed 0 bases and J shed 7 bases, with 5 bases lying between them. This chain's CDR3 is CSARDKNTQYF. The CDR3 nucleotides are TGCAGTGCTAGAGATAAAAATACGCAGTATTTT.

V usage is TRBV6-6 and J usage is TRBJ2-1; maybe TRBD2 (6 bases). The CDR3 contains 13 residues. The germline gives CDR1 MNHNY, CDR2 SVGAGI (reference sequence). V gave up 2 bases and J gave up 9 bases, with 11 bases separating them. The CDR3 sequence: CASSYIMGGEQFF. Written as DNA, the CDR3 is TGTGCCAGCAGTTACATAATGGGAGGTGAGCAGTTCTTC.

The sample holds a few counts of this clonotype. The chain uses TRBV4-3 and TRBJ2-3; 14 nucleotides agree with TRBD2. The CDR3 spans 17 residues. The V and J ends lost 4 bases and 7 bases, in that order; junction bases with no gene match: 10. Germline CDR1 LGHNA, CDR2 YSLEER. CDR3 nucleotide sequence: TGCGCCAGCAGCCCGGGACTAGCGGGGGCCCAACCTCATACGCAGTATTTT. It codes for CASSPGLAGAQPHTQYF.

This clonotype occurred a few times. The gene calls are TRBV4-3 and TRBJ2-3; D may be TRBD1 (7 bases). Germline assignment: CDR1 LGHNA and CDR2 YSLEER. There are 15 residues in the CDR3. The V and J ends lost 4 bases and 3 bases respectively, with 14 bases between them. The CDR3 region has the DNA TGCGCCAGCAGCCCAGGGGGGATGGGAACAGATACGCAGTATTTT. Protein: CASSPGGMGTDTQYF.

This clonotype has a handful of counts. Without the conserved terminal phenylalanine or tryptophan, this CDR3 likely stems from a read error. Because the CDR3's place on the DNA is in doubt, the DNA is left out and the CDR3 is given as listed by TCRdb. The J gene is TRBJ2-5, the V gene TRBV20-1; the D segment call TRBD1 is taken from the table without a DNA check. The CDR3 contains 12 residues when both ends are counted. Per germline, CDR1 DFQATT and CDR2 SNEGSKA (reference sequence). The CDR3 reads CSARDLRDAVFP.